This entry concerns a single T cell receptor (beta chain). Its antigen is currently unknown. Amplification of TCR beta used genomic DNA extracted from peripheral blood. The sample belongs to a study of T cell repertoires in aging, cancer and after chemotherapy. Study at large: Roughly 10 million TCR reads made up the full dataset.

Study-level findings and limits: Untreated cancer patients had significantly lower blood TCR diversity than age-matched healthy donors.

Rearranged V-D-J TRB sequences were amplified with a mixed TRB-A/B primer pool. TCRdb re-analysed the multiplex PCR reads in MiXCR, keeping a single row per CDR3 protein. The data hold a few thousand distinct CDR3 sequences, with less than 75% observed a single time. This receptor was obtained from a human donor with a solid tumor. Material for sequencing was blood.

The CDR3 loop reads CASSSLRGTGNTIYF. The CDR3 region has the DNA TGTGCCAGCAGTTCTCTCAGGGGTACTGGAAACACCATATATTTT. This chain uses TRBV12-3 or TRBV12-4 with TRBJ1-3; a possible D gene is TRBD1 (6 bases). With 4 bases removed from V and 2 bases from J, the gap between germline ends came to 12 bases. CDR3 length equals 15 residues.